This entry lists 21 T cell receptor beta chains sequenced from one sample in a study of T cell repertoires in cytomegalovirus infection. Antigen specificity for these receptors is unknown. One entry per CDR3 protein, called by TCRdb with MiXCR from the reads. The sample lists hundreds of thousands of distinct CDR3 sequences, less than 35% seen once, with around 12% in the top ten. The sample here was cultured CD8+ T cells from PBMCs, taken from culture after CMV antigen stimulation. The receptors come from a human donor in good health (CMV status not recorded). Some clones in this sample may be carry-over from other donors' samples.

This clonotype occurred a few times. The rearrangement joins TRBV6-2 or TRBV6-3 to TRBJ2-5, with no clear D. This CDR3 region has 12 residues. Germline V gene lookup returns CDR1 MNHEY and CDR2 SVGEGT. V gave up 7 bases and J gave up 5 bases, with 11 bases separating them. The CDR3 spells CASNLRWETQYF. The CDR3 coding sequence is TGTGCCAGCAACCTCCGATGGGAGACCCAGTACTTC.

The CDR3 loop is CAISEEQGDGYTF. The CDR3 coding sequence is TGTGCCATCAGTGAGGAACAGGGCGATGGCTACACCTTC. The chain links TRBV10-3 to TRBJ1-2, with D maybe TRBD1 (6 bases). CDR3 length: 13 residues. V lost 2 bases to trimming and J lost 6 bases, with 10 bases between them. The germline V gene has CDR1 ENHRY and CDR2 SYGVKD.

This clonotype turned up a few times. V and J are TRBV7-9 and TRBJ2-1; D possibly matches TRBD1 or TRBD2 (5 bases each). Germline V gene lookup returns CDR1 SEHNR and CDR2 FQNEAQ (reference sequence). This CDR3 has 14 amino acids. Between the trimmed V and J ends, which lost 7 bases and 10 bases, there was a span of 20 bases. This CDR3 is CASTPGQRVGEQFF. The CDR3, as DNA: TGTGCCAGCACCCCGGGGCAGCGCGTAGGGGAGCAGTTCTTC. Supplemented by reference TRBV7-9 and TRBJ2-1, the full variable domain reads DTGVSQNPRHKITKRGQNVTFRCDPISEHNRLYWYRQTLGQGPEFLTYFQNEAQLEKSRLLSDRFSAERPKGSFSTLEIQRTEQGDSAMYLCASTPGQRVGEQFFGPGTRLTVL.

There are a few counts of this clonotype. The chain joins TRBV25-1 to TRBJ2-6; 7 nucleotides agree with TRBD2. The germline CDR1 and CDR2 sequences are MGHDK and SYGVNS. CDR3 length: 19 residues. V trimming: 5 bases; J trimming: 0 bases; junction bases outside the gene matches: 13. This chain's CDR3 is CASSRSGGGSRSGANVLTF. The CDR3 DNA is TGTGCCAGCAGTAGGTCGGGGGGAGGATCCCGCTCTGGGGCCAACGTCCTGACTTTC.

This clonotype was found many times. The chain has TRBV7-3 and TRBJ2-1, with D unclear. The CDR3 consists of 14 residues. CDR1 and CDR2 (germline): SGHTA, FQGTGA. The V gene lost 3 bases and the J gene lost 3 bases, with 9 bases spanning the gap. The CDR3 region is CASSFSGYYNEQFF. In nucleotides, the CDR3 is TGTGCCAGCAGCTTTTCTGGCTACTACAATGAGCAGTTCTTC.

This clonotype appeared many times. The chain uses TRBV6-1 and TRBJ2-1; D might be TRBD2 (7 bases). Germline loops: CDR1 MNHNS, CDR2 SASEGT. The CDR3 is 15 residues long. The V and J ends lost 0 bases and 4 bases respectively, with 10 bases between them. The CDR3 DNA follows: TGTGCCAGCAGTGAAGCGCGGGGGCAATACAATGAGCAGTTCTTC. It is translated as CASSEARGQYNEQFF.

The chain recombines TRBV10-3 with TRBJ1-2; D ambiguous. V gave up 0 bases and J gave up 8 bases, with 7 bases separating them. This CDR3 region has 12 residues. Germline-derived CDR1 and CDR2 are ENHRY and SYGVKD. The CDR3 here is CAISESDEGYTF. The CDR3, as DNA: TGTGCCATCAGTGAGTCGGACGAGGGCTACACCTTC.

This clonotype was recorded many times. This chain links TRBV7-2 with TRBJ2-1; no clear D. CDR3 size: 16 residues. Trimming shortened V by 1 base and J by 3 bases, and 13 bases separated the two germline ends. Germline CDR1 reads SGHTA; CDR2 reads FQGNSA. As DNA, the CDR3 is TGTGCCAGCAGCTTAGTGTCGGTAGGCATCTACAATGAGCAGTTCTTC. It yields the protein CASSLVSVGIYNEQFF.

The chain employs TRBV4-1 and TRBJ2-1; 7 bases agree with TRBD1. V shed 4 bases and J 5 bases; nucleotides not matched to a gene: 5. Germline CDR1 MGHRA, CDR2 YSYEKL. The CDR3 runs to 14 residues. The DNA of the CDR3 is TGCGCCAGCAGCCCCCGGGACAGTCACAATGAGCAGTTCTTC. This encodes CASSPRDSHNEQFF.

This clonotype was found a few times. The chain joins TRBV27 to TRBJ2-3; D is tentatively TRBD1 or TRBD2 (5 bases each). The V gene lost 5 bases and the J gene lost 6 bases, with 12 bases spanning the gap. Germline loops: CDR1 MNHEY, CDR2 SMNVEV (reference sequence). The CDR3 runs 13 residues. The CDR3 region has the DNA TGTGCCAGCAGTGAGAGGGGTTGGGATACGCAGTATTTT. Translating it yields CASSERGWDTQYF.

This clonotype showed up many times. The rearrangement links TRBV7-6 to TRBJ1-3, with D uncertain. Trimming left V 1 base short and J 0 bases short, with 7 bases between. Germline V lookup: CDR1 SGHVS, CDR2 FNYEAQ. This CDR3 is 15 amino acids long. CDR3 bases: TGTGCCAGCAGCTTAGAGACGGACTCTGGAAACACCATATATTTT. It yields the protein CASSLETDSGNTIYF.

The chain employs TRBV27 and TRBJ2-3; 9 positions agree with TRBD2. The CDR3 loop spans 18 amino acids. Per germline, CDR1 MNHEY and CDR2 SMNVEV (reference sequence). The junction had 14 bases not matched to a gene; V was cut back by 2 bases and J by 5 bases. CDR3 region: CASSLGTGAGGPGDTQYF. The CDR3 DNA reads TGTGCCAGCAGTTTAGGGACCGGGGCGGGGGGGCCAGGAGATACGCAGTATTTT.

Only a few counts were recorded for this clonotype. The rearrangement joins TRBV6-2 or TRBV6-3 to TRBJ1-5; D is ambiguous. The CDR3 length is 16 residues. Per the germline V gene, CDR1 is MNHEY and CDR2 is SVGEGT. V was pared by 7 bases and J by 4 bases, with 20 bases between. The CDR3 sequence: CASTSKWTGINQPQHF. Written as DNA, the CDR3 is TGTGCCAGCACATCCAAGTGGACGGGGATTAATCAGCCCCAGCATTTT.

Of note for this clonotype: This sequence may be a read error, since a much larger clone differs from it by one base. The CDR3 loop reads CASSDPDRGPYGYTF. DNA for the CDR3: TGTGCCAGCAGTGATCCGGACAGGGGGCCCTATGGCTACACCTTC. The V gene is TRBV25-1, the J gene TRBJ1-2, with 11 bases fitting TRBD1. Germline V gene data show CDR1 as MGHDK and CDR2 as SYGVNS. Germline trimming cut 3 bases from V and 4 bases from J; bases unmatched to any gene: 4. This CDR3 spans 15 amino acids.

This clonotype came up a few times. This chain links TRBV7-2 with TRBJ2-1; D perhaps matches TRBD1 (5 bases). The germline gives CDR1 SGHTA, CDR2 FQGNSA. V gave up 4 bases and J gave up 10 bases, with 14 bases separating them. This CDR3 is 13 amino acids long. The CDR3 nucleotides are TGTGCCAGCAGCTCGACAGAGGACCTGGAGCAGTTCTTC. Its protein product is CASSSTEDLEQFF. The whole variable domain, remainder taken from reference TRBV7-2 and TRBJ2-1, is GAGVSQSPSNKVTEKGKDVELRCDPISGHTALYWYRQSLGQGLEFLIYFQGNSAPDKSGLPSDRFSAERTGGSVSTLTIQRTQQEDSAVYLCASSSTEDLEQFFGPGTRLTVL.

In this sample, this clonotype turned up a few times. CDR3 sequence reads: CASRKTGANSPLHF. The DNA of the CDR3 is TGTGCCAGCAGGAAAACAGGGGCTAATTCACCCCTCCACTTT. The chain couples TRBV7-9 to TRBJ1-6, with 7 bases aligning to TRBD1. The CDR3 consists of 14 residues. Germline CDR1 is SEHNR and CDR2 is FQNEAQ (reference sequence). After removal of 6 bases from V and 6 bases from J, the junction contained 5 bases not matched to a gene.

This clonotype was seen a handful of times. V gene TRBV6-5 combines with J gene TRBJ2-3; the D is unclear. From germline, CDR1 is MNHEY and CDR2 SVGAGI. Trimming left V 5 bases short and J 0 bases short, with 9 bases between. The CDR3 loop spans 14 amino acids. This CDR3 reads CASSTEPSTDTQYF. In nucleotides, the CDR3 is TGTGCCAGCAGTACTGAACCCAGCACAGATACGCAGTATTTT.

A remark on this clonotype: This may be a read error: a much more frequent sequence differs by one nucleotide. The DNA is left out, because the CDR3 cannot be placed on it with certainty; the CDR3 is given as TCRdb lists it. The J gene is TRBJ1-2, the V gene TRBV12-3 or TRBV12-4; the table's D call, TRBD1, has no DNA check behind it. The CDR3 is 14 amino acids long, termini counted. CDR3 sequence reads: CASGFGPGLGGYTF.

This chain connects TRBV18 to TRBJ1-4; D not resolved. Germline assignment: CDR1 KGHSH and CDR2 LQKENI. This CDR3 region has 15 residues. The V and J ends lost 3 bases and 7 bases respectively, with 15 bases between them. This chain's CDR3 is CASSPPSGSGEKLFF. CDR3 coding DNA: TGTGCCAGCTCACCCCCCTCCGGTTCTGGTGAAAAACTGTTTTTT.

The chain recombines TRBV7-2 with TRBJ2-5, with a tentative D call TRBD1 (5 bases). The CDR3 covers 14 residues. The V gene lost 3 bases and the J gene lost 4 bases, with 12 bases spanning the gap. The germline V gene encodes CDR1 SGHTA and CDR2 FQGNSA. CDR3 region: CASSLGPWTETQYF. The CDR3 DNA sequence: TGTGCCAGCAGCTTGGGGCCATGGACAGAGACCCAGTACTTC. Full variable domain (remainder filled in from reference TRBV7-2 and TRBJ2-5): GAGVSQSPSNKVTEKGKDVELRCDPISGHTALYWYRQSLGQGLEFLIYFQGNSAPDKSGLPSDRFSAERTGGSVSTLTIQRTQQEDSAVYLCASSLGPWTETQYFGPGTRLLVL.

The chain is built from TRBV6-1 and TRBJ1-6; D remains unclear. Trimming shortened V by 2 bases and J by 7 bases, and 12 bases separated the two germline ends. Germline CDR1 and CDR2: MNHNS and SASEGT. The CDR3 is 15 residues long. The CDR3 protein is CASSELGRGNSPLHF. In DNA, the CDR3 is TGTGCCAGCAGTGAACTTGGCCGTGGAAATTCACCCCTCCACTTT.